A single T cell receptor (beta chain) is shown here with its context. This clonotype came up a few times. Its cognate antigen has yet to be identified. Base qualities are not at hand, and no much larger clone is one base apart. The sequencer was an Illumina NovaSeq 6000. TCRalpha and TCRbeta cDNA libraries were constructed by 5'RACE with constant-segment primers, with sample barcodes and unique molecular identifiers being introduced. RNA was extracted from every sample with Trizol reagent. Libraries were amplified in two PCR steps, with a second sample barcode and Illumina TruSeq adapters added in the second step. Sequencing of libraries was performed on an Illumina NovaSeq with 2 x 150 bp paired-end reads. In the paper's pipeline: Reads were demultiplexed and collapsed into UMI-guided consensus sequences with migec v1.2.7. Using mixcr v2.1.11, the UMI consensuses were aligned to TRA and TRB V and J templates and assembled into clonotypes. Expanded or contracted clonotypes were those called significant by both edgeR and NoisET, with noise models trained on biological replicates. For edgeR calls, the cutoffs were a false discovery rate-adjusted p below 0.01 and a log2 fold-change threshold of 1. As an exploratory analysis of dynamics, max-normalized trajectories of the 1000 most abundant clonotypes were examined with PCA combined with hierarchical clustering. Separately sequenced CD4+ and CD8+ repertoires were used to assign a CD4 or CD8 phenotype to each responding clone. The public reads were reanalyzed by TCRdb: fastp trimming at Q25, MiXCR alignment, in-frame beta chains only. Every CDR3 protein is listed once, alongside the most common genes and DNA of its rows. The V and J calls were not made by the authors but by TCRdb's processing. This sample lists around 160,000 distinct CDR3 sequences; around a tenth were detected once. More than 3.5% of the sample rests with the top ten.

This record comes from a study of T-cell memory formation after mild COVID-19 (dated by TCRdb to the early 2020s). Broadly, across the study: Most TCR sequence clusters were specific to one of the two donors. T-cell clones expanding and contracting after mild COVID-19 in two donors were tracked by longitudinal TCRalpha and TCRbeta repertoire sequencing. Two young, previously healthy adult volunteers, one female and one male, were included in the cohort.

Ficoll-Paque density gradient centrifugation was the method used to isolate PBMCs. The CDR3 numbers 17 residues from cysteine through phenylalanine. The read is trimmed to its CDR3 DNA, 51 bases read in frame from base 1. V is trimmed back by 1 base and J by 6 bases, and the junction contains 7 bases that no gene match accounts for. The germline V gene encodes CDR1 LGHNA and CDR2 YSLEER. On the study overall, not on this receptor specifically: The study included only a couple of mild cases, and larger cohorts that include severe cases with pre-infection samples were judged to be necessary. From day 15 to 85, contracting clones showed balanced CD4/CD8 phenotypes, whereas a second wave of clones that expanded from day 15 to 37 leaned towards CD4+. The second-wave clones that peaked on day 37 were not confirmed to be SARS-CoV-2 specific. Some responding clones were detected in pre-infection memory, suggesting pre-existing cross-reactive memory T cells joined the SARS-CoV-2 response. Contracting CD4+ clones were located mainly in the CM and EM memory subsets, whereas CD8+ clones were found to be enriched in EMRA.

The sequence links TRBV4-3 to TRBJ2-3; TRBD2 aligns with 13 central bases. The TCR was taken from a man younger than 30 who had mild COVID-19 (a few samples of this study predate the infection). The sample titles of this study are shuffled in the database, so cell type and time point are left out; the donor was told from shared clones. The source material was PBMCs or a T cell subset sorted from them (not recorded which). The DNA sequence is TGCGCCAGCAGCCAAGGGACTAGCGGGGGTGGAGCCGATACGCAGTATTTT. Its protein product is CASSQGTSGGGADTQYF.